The present T cell receptor beta chain was sequenced within a study of cytomegalovirus exposure and HLA in healthy donors (dated 2017 in TCRdb). Background for the entire study: A later analysis indicated that the 120 or so validation repertoires were generated on the platform also employed for the roughly 730 repertoires of the first cohort. To predict cytomegalovirus infection status, the study brought together high-throughput TCR immunosequencing, statistical association of individual TCRs with disease status, and machine learning. The study was designed to test whether signatures of past pathogen exposure could be identified by cataloging public T cell receptors. Besides the first cohort of roughly 660 subjects, a separate validation cohort made up of about 120 different subjects was used.

Library construction relied on the immunoSEQ multiplex PCR assay. Regarding the original processing steps: A statistical classification framework was built to diagnose cytomegalovirus status from the catalog of TCR beta chain sequences. In its TCRdb copy, this immuneACCESS table keeps in-frame sequences only and misses some clones. Where compared with another copy, unresolved V genes explain less than half of these, and the others have no known cause. V and J calls and clone size are given by that table; D and trimming were obtained from the DNA. This sample has about 110,000 clones in its table, and around nine tenths of those were observed once. The ten largest account for over 1.3% of the sample. The research as a whole found: A few of the identified cytomegalovirus-associated TCR beta chains were confirmed in vitro to be specific for cytomegalovirus antigens. Across donors, most TCR sequences were observed very rarely, whereas some public TCRs were present in many individuals. A total of 150 or so TCR beta chains were listed by the study as associated with cytomegalovirus. Subsequent analysis determined that TCRs grouped into clusters in the first cohort also showed a tendency toward co-occurrence across the approximately 120 validation repertoires, and 85% to 95% of cluster scores exceeded 0. It was suggested by the authors that the approach could potentially be generalized to other disease states and immunological phenotypes. A later analysis had no HLA typing for the validation cohort, so co-occurrence there was scored across all 130 or so repertoires. The classifier was reported to diagnose cytomegalovirus status with high specificity and sensitivity in both the original cohort and the validation cohort.

Donors formed part of the validation cohort, which comprised 95 to 150 subjects and was distinct from the first cohort of under 850 subjects. The germline V gene gives CDR1 as SNHLY and CDR2 as FYNNEI. V and J lose 10 bases and 6 bases, and a span of 20 bases separates them. The CDR3 covers 14 residues, taking in both the cysteine and the phenylalanine. Of all the DNA, just the CDR3 is kept, 42 bases in frame from base 1. Of note for this clone: Its target antigen remains unknown. It has no much larger one-base neighbor in the sample; base qualities were not kept.

The sequencing sample was made of PBMCs. The sequence came from a young woman in good health and CMV-seropositive. Recombination linked TRBV2 to TRBJ2-3; TRBD1 is a possible D gene, resting on 6 matching bases. The DNA reads as follows: TGTGCCACCCAGCGAGGGACAAAGACCGATACGCAGTATTTT. Its translation reads: CATQRGTKTDTQYF.